Sequencing of this TCR beta chain was carried out in a study of CD8+CD57+ T cells in acquired aplastic anemia. With 4 bases removed from V and 1 base from J, the gap between germline ends came to 18 bases. CDR3 size: 17 residues. The V gene's germline CDR1 is SGHKS and CDR2 YYEKEE (reference sequence). Investigators profiled TCR beta VDJ and CDR3 from genomic DNA template. One entry per CDR3 protein, called by TCRdb with MiXCR from the reads. The data hold roughly 190,000 distinct CDR3 sequences, with 54% observed a single time. The sample consisted of sorted CD4+, CD8+, or CD8+CD57+ T cells (not recorded which) from PBMCs. This sequence was found in a human donor in good health, serving as a control. The chain links TRBV5-5 to TRBJ1-5; perhaps TRBD1 as D (5 bases). The CDR3 reads CASSLGHDGGSNQPQHF. In DNA form, the CDR3 reads TGTGCCAGCAGCCTAGGACACGATGGGGGGAGCAATCAGCCCCAGCATTTT.